The sequence of this TCR beta chain was determined in a study of T cell responses to AZD1222 COVID-19 vaccine. Background on the study: Investigators merged groups given second doses at roughly 4 or roughly 12 weeks.

Produced via immunoSEQ multiplex PCR; TCRdb's table is partial and in-frame only. The sample shows approximately 100,000 clones, over 80% of them seen only once. The germline V gene encodes CDR1 MDHEN and CDR2 SYDVKM. The CDR3 is made up of 12 amino acids. The V gene lost 7 bases and the J gene lost 4 bases, with 11 bases spanning the gap. This sequence joins TRBV28 and TRBJ2-7; no clear D. Source: peripheral blood, taken on day 0 of AZD1222 vaccination. The receptor comes from an adult in good health. CDR3 sequence: CASTPSLYEQYF. CDR3 nucleotide sequence: TGTGCCAGCACCCCCTCCTTGTACGAGCAGTACTTC.